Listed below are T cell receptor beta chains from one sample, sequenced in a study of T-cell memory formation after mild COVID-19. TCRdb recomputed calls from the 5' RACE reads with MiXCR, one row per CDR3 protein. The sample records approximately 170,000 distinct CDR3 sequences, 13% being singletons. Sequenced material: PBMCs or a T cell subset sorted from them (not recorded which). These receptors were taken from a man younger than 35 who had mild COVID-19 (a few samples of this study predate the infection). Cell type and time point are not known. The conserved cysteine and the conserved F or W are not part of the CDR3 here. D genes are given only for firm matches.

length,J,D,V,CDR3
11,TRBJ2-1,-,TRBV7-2,ASSKPRPNEQF
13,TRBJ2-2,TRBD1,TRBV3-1,ASSVGTGWAGELF
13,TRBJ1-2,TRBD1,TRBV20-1,SASTSTGWNYGYT
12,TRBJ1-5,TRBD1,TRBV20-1,SARSGTVNQPQH
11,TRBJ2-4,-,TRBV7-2,ASSPRRGNIQY
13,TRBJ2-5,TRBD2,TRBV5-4,ASSPGGGQQETQY
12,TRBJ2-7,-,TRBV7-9,ASSPGPLPREQY
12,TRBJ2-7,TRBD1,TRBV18,ASSLDRFQNEQY
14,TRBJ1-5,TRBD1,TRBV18,ASSPRQGASNQPQH
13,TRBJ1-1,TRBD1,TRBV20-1,SARDRKGADTEAF
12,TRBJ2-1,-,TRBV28,ASSFLSRYNEQF
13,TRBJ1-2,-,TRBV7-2,ASSLAAGADNGYT
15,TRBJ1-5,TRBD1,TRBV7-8,ASSLLGTGVVHQPQH
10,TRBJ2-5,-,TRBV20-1,SASSGQETQY
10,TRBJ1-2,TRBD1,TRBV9,ASRTGSYGYT
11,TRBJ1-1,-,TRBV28,ASSLRDIAEAF
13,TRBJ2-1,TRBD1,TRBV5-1,ASSFPRDRGDEQF
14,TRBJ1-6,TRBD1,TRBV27,ASSFTLGQGNSPLH
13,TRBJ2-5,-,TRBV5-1,ASSDTRGAGETQY
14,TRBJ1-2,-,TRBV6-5,ASSHGALGGSNGYT
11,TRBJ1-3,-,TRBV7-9,ASSLEGSHTIY
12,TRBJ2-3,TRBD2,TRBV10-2,ASSDGGRTDTQY
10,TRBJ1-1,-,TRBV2,ASRRLSPRAF
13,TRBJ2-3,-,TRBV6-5,ASSTPTYSTDTQY
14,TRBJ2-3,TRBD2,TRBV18,ASSPPGTSGTDTQY
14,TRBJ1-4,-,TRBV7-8,ASSPLRGDRREKLF
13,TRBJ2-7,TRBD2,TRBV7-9,ASSLVYGGASEQY
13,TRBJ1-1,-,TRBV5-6,ASSLVSGEVAEAF
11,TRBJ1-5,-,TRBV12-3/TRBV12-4,ASSTGGGQPQH
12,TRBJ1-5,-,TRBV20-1,SCGERGYNQPQH
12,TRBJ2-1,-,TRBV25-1,ASSAFGTNNEQF
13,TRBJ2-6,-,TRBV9,ASSVDPSAANVLT
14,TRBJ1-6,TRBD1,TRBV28,ASSYAEDRVNSPLH
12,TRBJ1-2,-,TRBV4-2,ASSHPGQNYGYT
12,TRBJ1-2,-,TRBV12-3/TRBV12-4,ASRGTQGVYGYT
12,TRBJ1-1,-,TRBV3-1,ASSAGGGRTEAF
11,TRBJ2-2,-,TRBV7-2,ASSFVRTGELF
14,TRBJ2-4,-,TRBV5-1,ASSVPTDLAKNIQY
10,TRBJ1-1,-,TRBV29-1,SVSPGGSEAF